This TCR beta chain was recorded in a study of Graves' ophthalmopathy and Graves' hyperthyroidism. Looking at the study overall: Stable hyperthyroidism denotes an absence of ophthalmopathy throughout 18 months of follow-up. Study conclusions and caveats: Most thyroid-expanded clonotypes exceeding 0.001 frequency were also found in blood.

The length of the CDR3 is 14 residues. Germline-derived CDR1 and CDR2 are SNHLY and FYNNEI. As regards this clonotype: Antigen unknown.

Amplification from RNA transcripts yielded the TCR beta CDR3 regions. Investigators did first-round RT-PCR with HTBI primers, then second-round multiplex PCR. TCRdb reanalysed the multiplex PCR reads using MiXCR and keeps one entry per CDR3 protein. The sample contains 1 million to 1.3 million distinct CDR3 sequences, about 38% of which appear only once. This chain uses TRBV2 with TRBJ1-6; a weak D match, TRBD1 (5 bases). Sequenced sample: peripheral blood or thyroid tissue (not recorded which). This clonotype was sampled from an adult man with Graves' hyperthyroidism. This CDR3 is CARAGRTYNSPLHF. Here the CDR3 DNA reads TGTGCTAGAGCGGGACGGACCTATAATTCACCCCTCCACTTT.